This T cell receptor beta chain was recorded in a study of technical replicates of blood from a handful of donors. J gave up 5 bases and V 3 bases, and 11 bases lay outside the gene matches. CDR3 length equals 16 residues. Germline lookup yields CDR1 SEHNR and CDR2 FQNEAQ (reference sequence). Some clones are missing from TCRdb's copy, which holds only in-frame ones; the method was immunoSEQ multiplex PCR. The data contain 55,000 to 75,000 clones, around 92% of them singletons. This rearrangement joins TRBV7-9 to TRBJ2-7, with 9 positions matching TRBD1. The sequenced sample was PBMCs. The receptor comes from a human donor in good health. Some clones in this sample may be carry-over from other donors' samples. CDR3 in amino acids: CASSFQAGTGMNEQYF. The CDR3 region has the DNA TGTGCCAGCAGCTTCCAAGCCGGGACAGGGATGAACGAGCAGTACTTC.